This T cell receptor (beta chain) was observed in a study of breast tumors, draining lymph nodes, adjacent tissues. General study points: Compared with basal-like, luminal-like tumors shared significantly more repertoire with nontumor tissue. Tumor T cell lymph node origin was a supported hypothesis, not proven. Compared with lymph nodes, tumors were less diverse; compared with nontumor tissue, more. Findings are consistent with lymph node origin and intratumoral expansion of most tumor T cells.

Breast cancer patients provided tissue from their axillary draining lymph nodes. A few counts support this clonotype. Its antigen is still unknown. This may arise from a read error, as a much more abundant clone is one base away. V lost 0 bases and J 4 bases, leaving 18 bases between the germline ends. The CDR3 extends over 16 amino acids. Germline CDR1 is DFQATT and CDR2 is SNEGSKA (reference sequence). In TCRdb, the multiplex PCR reads were re-called with MiXCR into one record per CDR3 protein. The data contain 200,000 or so distinct CDR3 sequences, approximately 30% of them singletons. The sequencing input was axillary lymph node tissue. This TCR was sampled from a female donor with breast cancer. Some clones in this sample may be carry-over from other donors' samples. The chain is built from TRBV20-1 and TRBJ2-5; D may be TRBD1 or TRBD2 (5 bases each). In DNA, the CDR3 is TGCAGTGCTAGAGATCAGGGAGTGATGGCAGGAGAGACCCAGTACTTC. It codes for CSARDQGVMAGETQYF.